These 6 T cell receptor beta chains originate from one sample sequenced in a study of OX40 agonist ivuxolimab in advanced cancers. Profiled with immunoSEQ multiplex PCR; TCRdb holds only in-frame clones, not every one. This sample yields fewer than 70,000 clones, of which over 65% are seen a single time; around 3.2% belongs to the top ten. The sequenced sample was CD4+ or CD8+ T cells sorted from blood, obtained in a trial of the OX40 agonist ivuxolimab. These receptors all come from an adult with an advanced solid tumor such as melanoma, head and neck, liver or kidney cancer.

The chain links TRBV2 to TRBJ1-6; D call uncertain. Trimming removed 6 bases at V and 7 bases at J, with 10 bases between. CDR3 length: 13 residues. Germline CDR1 SNHLY, CDR2 FYNNEI. CDR3 residues: CASRGLENSPLHF. CDR3 coding DNA: TGTGCCAGCAGAGGGCTGGAGAATTCACCCCTCCACTTT.

The gene calls are TRBV6-6 and TRBJ2-1; D tentatively reads TRBD1 or TRBD2 (5 bases each). Germline V gene lookup returns CDR1 MNHNY and CDR2 SVGAGI (reference sequence). This CDR3 is built from 15 residues. V was cut by 8 bases and J by 5 bases, with 19 bases left in between. The CDR3 DNA reads TGTGCCAGCGGGCTCACCGGGACCACCGACAATGAGCAGTTCTTC. It specifies CASGLTGTTDNEQFF.

The CDR3 DNA sequence: TGTGCCAGCTCACCCAGGGAGGGGTCCCACGAGCAGTACTTC. Its translation: CASSPREGSHEQYF. V gene TRBV18 combines with J gene TRBJ2-7; TRBD2 aligns across 7 bases. The CDR3 length is 14 residues. The ends lost 3 bases at V and 5 bases at J; junction bases unmatched: 7. Germline V lookup: CDR1 KGHSH, CDR2 LQKENI. The variable domain in full, completed from reference TRBV18 and TRBJ2-7, reads NAGVMQNPRHLVRRRGQEARLRCSPMKGHSHVYWYRQLPEEGLKFMVYLQKENIIDESGMPKERFSAEFPKEGPSILRIQQVVRGDSAAYFCASSPREGSHEQYFGPGTRLTVT.

The CDR3 nucleotides read TGTGCCAGCCGGGGGGCCATGGGAGGGGAGCTGTTTTTT. This sequence encodes CASRGAMGGELFF. J is TRBJ2-2 and V is TRBV6-6; a weak D match, TRBD2 (7 bases). Trimming cost V 8 bases and J 8 bases, with 15 bases left between them. The CDR3 contains 13 residues. CDR1 and CDR2 (germline): MNHNY, SVGAGI (reference sequence).

This clone has more than one count but fewer than ten. V and J are TRBV28 and TRBJ1-4, with D possibly TRBD1 on 5 matching bases. The germline gives CDR1 MDHEN, CDR2 SYDVKM. The CDR3 covers 14 residues. The germline V and J ends were trimmed by 7 bases and 8 bases, with 17 bases remaining between them. Written as DNA, the CDR3 is TGTGCCAGCACTCCGACGGGACTTGCCGAAAAACTGTTTTTT. Protein: CASTPTGLAEKLFF.

This clone was seen once. This chain joins TRBV4-1 and TRBJ2-1; 10 bases align to TRBD2. J gave up 8 bases and V 0 bases, and 4 bases lay outside the gene matches. The length of the CDR3 is 15 residues. The germline gives CDR1 MGHRA, CDR2 YSYEKL. CDR3 region: CASSQELAGRDEQFF. Here the CDR3 DNA reads TGCGCCAGCAGCCAAGAACTAGCGGGGAGGGATGAGCAGTTCTTC.